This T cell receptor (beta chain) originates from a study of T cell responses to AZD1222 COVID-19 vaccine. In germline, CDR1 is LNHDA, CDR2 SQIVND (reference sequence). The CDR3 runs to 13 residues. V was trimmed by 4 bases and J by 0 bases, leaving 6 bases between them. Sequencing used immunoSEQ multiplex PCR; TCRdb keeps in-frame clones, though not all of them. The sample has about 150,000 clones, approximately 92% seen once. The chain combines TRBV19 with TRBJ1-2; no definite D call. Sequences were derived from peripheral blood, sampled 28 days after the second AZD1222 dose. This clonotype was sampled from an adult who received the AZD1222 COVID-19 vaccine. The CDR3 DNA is TGTGCCAGTAGTAGGCGAACTAACTATGGCTACACCTTC. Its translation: CASSRRTNYGYTF. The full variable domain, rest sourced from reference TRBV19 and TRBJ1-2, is DGGITQSPKYLFRKEGQNVTLSCEQNLNHDAMYWYRQDPGQGLRLIYYSQIVNDFQKGDIAEGYSVSREKKESFPLTVTSAQKNPTAFYLCASSRRTNYGYTFGSGTRLTVV.